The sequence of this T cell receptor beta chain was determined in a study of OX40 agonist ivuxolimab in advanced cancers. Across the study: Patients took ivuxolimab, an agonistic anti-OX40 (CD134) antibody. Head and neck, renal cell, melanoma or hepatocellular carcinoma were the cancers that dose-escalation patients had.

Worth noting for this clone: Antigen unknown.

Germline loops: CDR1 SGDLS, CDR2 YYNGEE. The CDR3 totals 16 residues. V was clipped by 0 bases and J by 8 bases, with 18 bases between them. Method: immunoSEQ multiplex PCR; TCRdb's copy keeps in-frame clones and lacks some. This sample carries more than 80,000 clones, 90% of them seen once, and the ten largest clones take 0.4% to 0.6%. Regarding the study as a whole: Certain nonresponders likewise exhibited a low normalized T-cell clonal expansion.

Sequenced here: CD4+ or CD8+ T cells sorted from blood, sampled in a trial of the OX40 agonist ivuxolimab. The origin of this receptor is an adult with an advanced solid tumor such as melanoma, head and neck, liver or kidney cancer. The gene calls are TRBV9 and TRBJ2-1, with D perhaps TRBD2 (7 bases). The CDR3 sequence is CASSVVGGAQWDEQFF. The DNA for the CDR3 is TGTGCCAGCAGCGTAGTTGGGGGGGCGCAGTGGGATGAGCAGTTCTTC.